This TCR beta chain is from a study of T cell responses to AZD1222 COVID-19 vaccine. Overall study results and limits: Most donors were white British and more were female, and clonal diversity was possibly underestimated. The study reported that nearly half of spike-specific TCRs target unmutated variant regions. Baseline seropositivity occurred in only 5 to 7 AZD1222 recipients. With dominance at 160-218 and 743-854, vaccine-associated CD4 TCRs spanned spike.

As for this clone: Its specificity is not known.

Trimming cost V 5 bases and J 7 bases, with 15 bases left between them. Germline V gene sequence: CDR1 LNHDA, CDR2 SQIVND (reference sequence). The CDR3 extends over 14 amino acids. Clones were read by immunoSEQ multiplex PCR, and TCRdb kept only the in-frame ones, dropping some. The sample has roughly 150,000 clones; 70% to 90% are singletons. The sequence came from an adult who had recovered from COVID-19. Sample: peripheral blood, taken after recovery from COVID-19. The rearrangement joins TRBV19 to TRBJ2-1; D unresolved. CDR3 bases: TGTGCCAGTAGTCGCCGAGCCCCGAATAATGAGCAGTTCTTC. This translates into CASSRRAPNNEQFF.